The 10 T cell receptor beta chains below come from one sample, sequenced in a study of CXCR3-negative and CXCR3-positive naive CD8 T cells. The TRB cDNA libraries were prepared by 5' RACE with UMI labels. TCRdb reprocessed the 5' RACE reads; each CDR3 protein has one entry and no DNA is given. The sample totals roughly 6,400 distinct CDR3 sequences; its top ten clones hold roughly 1.6%. Sample: naive CXCR3- CD8+ T cells from blood. Noted subset: CD45RO-CCR7+CD27+CD95- naive CD8+ T cells lacking CXCR3 (TNR3-). These TCRs come from a human donor in good health. Some clones in this sample may be carry-over from other donors' samples.

CDR3 amino acids: CASSYRPGYTDTQYF. This chain links TRBV27 with TRBJ2-3. There are 15 residues in the CDR3. CDR1 and CDR2 from the germline V gene are MNHEY and SMNVEV (reference sequence).

The chain recombines TRBV15 with TRBJ1-6. The CDR3 consists of 18 residues. CDR1 and CDR2 (germline): LNHNV, YYDKDF (reference sequence). CDR3 residues: CATSRAGGATSYNSPLHF.

The chain recombines TRBV12-3 or TRBV12-4 with TRBJ2-1; TCRdb selects TRBD2, and the lack of DNA leaves this call unchecked. CDR3 length equals 15 residues. The CDR3 spells CASRTGTSVYNEQFF.

This clonotype registers medium-sized (0.01 to 0.1%) by frequency. V usage is TRBV5-5 and J usage is TRBJ2-7. Per germline, CDR1 SGHKS and CDR2 YYEKEE (reference sequence). The CDR3 has 14 residues. CDR3 region: CASRSEWPRLEQYF.

This clonotype is labeled medium-sized (0.01 to 0.1%) based on frequency. The chain recombines TRBV5-1 with TRBJ2-7; TCRdb calls TRBD1, which cannot be checked without DNA. Germline loops: CDR1 SGHRS, CDR2 YFSETQ. This CDR3 region has 18 residues. CDR3 amino acids: CASSLVPIMTGETYEQYF.

The chain has TRBV29-1 and TRBJ2-5. This CDR3 region has 13 residues. CDR1 and CDR2 (germline): SQVTM, ANQGSEA. The CDR3 reads CSVEEDHQETQYF.

This clonotype is classed as medium-sized (0.01 to 0.1%) by frequency. The rearrangement uses TRBV21-1 and TRBJ2-5; TCRdb returns TRBD2, unconfirmable since there is no DNA. TRBV21-1 counts as a pseudogene. The CDR3 extends over 16 amino acids. CDR3 residues: CASSKARGGGQETQYF.

The chain employs TRBV25-1 and TRBJ2-7; TCRdb proposes TRBD1, but this gene call is untestable without DNA. Germline V gene data show CDR1 as MGHDK and CDR2 as SYGVNS. This CDR3 contains 15 residues. The CDR3 protein is CASSEPWGASSEQYF.

This clonotype is called medium-sized based on its frequency. The rearrangement uses TRBV7-6 and TRBJ2-2; TCRdb's assignment of TRBD2 cannot be checked, as there is no DNA. From germline, CDR1 is SGHVS and CDR2 FNYEAQ. The CDR3 has 16 residues. The CDR3 is CASSAVEGTNTGELFF.

This clonotype is identified as medium-sized from frequency. The chain uses TRBV27 and TRBJ2-1. Germline-derived CDR1 and CDR2 are MNHEY and SMNVEV (reference sequence). This CDR3 is built from 13 residues. CDR3 region: CASSWTEPSEQFF.